The 21 T cell receptor beta chains below were found in one sample sequenced in a study of blood T cells in healthy people across ages (dated by TCRdb to 2014 to 2015). Receptor libraries were prepared by 5' RACE. The instrument given in TCRdb is Illumina HiSeq 2500. A second PCR of roughly 6 to 12 cycles was performed with a sample-barcoded 5' primer and a J-beta primer mix. TCRdb's own reprocessing of the public reads used fastp at Q25 and MiXCR and kept productive beta chains. All rows with the same CDR3 protein become a single entry with the most common DNA and genes. Recorded for this sample are about 680,000 distinct CDR3 sequences; over 45% of them occurred a single time. 30% to 35% of the sample rests with the top ten. The sequenced sample consisted of blood. The receptors were gathered from a woman aged 60-75 years in good health.

The chain employs TRBV7-8 and TRBJ2-7; maybe TRBD2 (7 bases). The CDR3 totals 15 residues. Per germline, CDR1 SGHVS and CDR2 FQNEAQ. V was clipped by 5 bases and J by 3 bases, with 17 bases between them. CDR3 loop: CASSPNTGGLYEQYF. The CDR3 DNA is TGTGCCAGCAGCCCCAATACGGGGGGCCTCTACGAGCAGTACTTC.

The rearrangement uses TRBV20-1 and TRBJ1-5; D might be TRBD1 (6 bases). Looked up from germline, CDR1 is DFQATT and CDR2 is SNEGSKA (reference sequence). CDR3 length: 14 amino acids. The chain's CDR3 is CSLGGAHEDQPQHF. The CDR3 region has the DNA TGCAGCCTGGGGGGGGCGCATGAGGATCAGCCCCAGCATTTT.

This clonotype was observed once. The rearrangement joins TRBV5-1 to TRBJ2-5, with 8 bases fitting TRBD2. The CDR3 length is 14 residues. Germline CDR1 and CDR2: SGHRS and YFSETQ. V trimming: 2 bases; J trimming: 5 bases; junction bases outside the gene matches: 5. CDR3 sequence: CASSLSGSGETQYF. DNA for the CDR3: TGCGCCAGCAGCTTAAGCGGGAGCGGGGAGACCCAGTACTTC.

The J gene is TRBJ2-4, the V gene TRBV20-1; D is perhaps TRBD1 (7 bases). CDR3 length: 14 residues. V was cut by 6 bases and J by 0 bases, with 12 bases left in between. The germline V gene has CDR1 DFQATT and CDR2 SNEGSKA (reference sequence). The CDR3 DNA follows: TGCAGTGCGGGGGGACAGCTAGCCAAAAACATTCAGTACTTC. This translates into CSAGGQLAKNIQYF.

The sample holds a few counts of this clonotype. V is TRBV6-6 and J is TRBJ1-2; D is perhaps TRBD1 (6 bases). The ends were cut back, 11 bases at V and 7 bases at J, with 17 bases in the middle. Per the germline V gene, CDR1 is MNHNY and CDR2 is SVGAGI (reference sequence). The length of the CDR3 is 12 residues. For the CDR3, the DNA is TGTGCCTCATATGGGGGGGCGCGTGGCTACACCTTC. Encoded protein: CASYGGARGYTF.

The CDR3 nucleotides are TGTGCCACCAAGACAGGGGACTACGAGCAGTACTTC. Translating gives CATKTGDYEQYF. V usage is TRBV10-3 and J usage is TRBJ2-7; 8 bases are a match to TRBD1. V trimming: 10 bases; J trimming: 3 bases; junction bases outside the gene matches: 5. The CDR3 spans 12 residues. The germline gives CDR1 ENHRY, CDR2 SYGVKD.

This chain uses TRBV12-3 or TRBV12-4 with TRBJ2-5, with 7 positions matching TRBD2. V dropped 4 bases and J dropped 7; count of bases not matched to a gene: 6. This CDR3 has 13 residues. CDR3 sequence reads: CASSWGREGTQYF. The DNA for the CDR3 is TGTGCCAGCAGTTGGGGGAGGGAAGGGACCCAGTACTTC.

This chain links TRBV6-6 with TRBJ1-2, with a possible D match to TRBD1 (5 bases). Germline CDR1 is MNHNY and CDR2 is SVGAGI (reference sequence). The CDR3 runs to 14 residues. V lost 6 bases to trimming and J lost 1 base, with 12 bases between them. CDR3 sequence reads: CASRENRGNYGYTF. As DNA, the CDR3 is TGTGCCAGCAGAGAAAATAGGGGTAACTATGGCTACACCTTC.

This clonotype was recorded a few times. The genes are TRBV18 and TRBJ1-1; D unclear. Germline CDR1 and CDR2: KGHSH and LQKENI. The CDR3 is made up of 15 amino acids. Trimming left V 0 bases short and J 0 bases short, with 8 bases between. CDR3 sequence (DNA): TGTGCCAGCTCACCACCTCAGTCGATGAACACTGAAGCTTTCTTT. Amino acids: CASSPPQSMNTEAFF.

This clonotype was counted only a few times. V is TRBV7-9 and J is TRBJ2-1, with a tentative D call TRBD2 (6 bases). Germline CDR1 is SEHNR and CDR2 is FQNEAQ (reference sequence). Trimming stripped 7 bases from V and 0 bases from J, with 13 bases between. The CDR3 totals 15 residues. CDR3 residues: CASTEGLSSYNEQFF. The CDR3 DNA is TGTGCCAGCACCGAAGGACTAAGCTCCTACAATGAGCAGTTCTTC.

This chain connects TRBV5-1 to TRBJ2-5; TRBD1 matches at 7 bases. Germline V gene data show CDR1 as SGHRS and CDR2 as YFSETQ. The CDR3 contains 16 residues. The J segment lost 11 bases and the V segment lost 0 bases, leaving 16 bases of the junction unmatched. The chain's CDR3 is CASSLGDRAPDNEQYF. Here the CDR3 DNA reads TGCGCCAGCAGCTTGGGTGACAGGGCCCCTGACAATGAGCAGTACTTC.

In the case of this clonotype: This may arise from a read error, as a much more abundant clone is one base away. The V and J genes are TRBV27 and TRBJ2-1, with D unclear. Per the germline V gene, CDR1 is MNHEY and CDR2 is SMNVEV (reference sequence). This CDR3 has 13 residues. The V and J ends lost 2 bases and 13 bases respectively, with 15 bases between them. The CDR3 sequence: CASSLIFGETQFF. The CDR3 DNA follows: TGTGCCAGCAGTTTAATTTTTGGTGAGACCCAGTTCTTC.

This clonotype was counted only a few times. The rearrangement links TRBV29-1 to TRBJ2-7; 13 bases line up with TRBD2. J lost 4 bases, V lost 3 bases, and 0 bases had no gene match. CDR3 length equals 13 residues. CDR1 and CDR2 from the germline V gene are SQVTM and ANQGSEA. Here the CDR3 DNA reads TGCAGCGTTGAGGGACTAGCGGGATACGAGCAGTACTTC. It yields the protein CSVEGLAGYEQYF.

Only a few counts were recorded for this clonotype. A much larger clone is a single base away; this may be a read error. V usage is TRBV4-3 and J usage is TRBJ2-4; D is unresolved. In germline, CDR1 is LGHNA, CDR2 YSLEER. This CDR3 comprises 13 residues. V lost 2 bases and J lost 13, with 15 bases in between. CDR3: CASSQRTAVKQYF. DNA of the CDR3: TGCGCCAGCAGCCAAAGGACCGCCGTTAAGCAGTACTTC.

On this clonotype itself: This may be a read error, as it is one base from a much larger clone. The CDR3 DNA follows: TGTGCCAGCAGCCTGGGGGTGGGCCTCTCCTACGAGCAGTTCTTC. This gives the protein CASSLGVGLSYEQFF. The chain combines TRBV7-2 with TRBJ2-1, with D possibly being TRBD1 or TRBD2 (5 bases each). Germline CDR1 reads SGHTA; CDR2 reads FQGNSA. The CDR3 runs to 15 residues. Trimming stripped 5 bases from V and 10 bases from J, with 21 bases between.

This clonotype was seen only once. This chain uses TRBV3-1 with TRBJ1-6; D gene uncertain. This CDR3 spans 15 amino acids. Germline V CDR1 and CDR2: LGHDT, YNNKEL (reference sequence). Between the trimmed V and J ends, which lost 4 bases and 4 bases, there was a span of 11 bases. The CDR3 coding sequence is TGTGCCAGCAGCCCTCTGGCTACTTATAATTCACCCCTCCACTTT. Residues: CASSPLATYNSPLHF. Full variable domain (remainder filled in from reference TRBV3-1 and TRBJ1-6): DTAVSQTPKYLVTQMGNDKSIKCEQNLGHDTMYWYKQDSKKFLKIMFSYNNKELIINETVPNRFSPKSPDKAHLNLHINSLELGDSAVYFCASSPLATYNSPLHFGNGTRLTVT.

The chain employs TRBV2 and TRBJ2-2; D might be TRBD2 (5 bases). Germline V gene lookup returns CDR1 SNHLY and CDR2 FYNNEI. V was cut by 6 bases and J by 0 bases, with 17 bases left in between. CDR3 length equals 17 residues. CDR3 amino acids: CASRAPPRLTNTGELFF. CDR3 coding DNA: TGTGCCAGCAGGGCGCCCCCCCGACTAACGAACACCGGGGAGCTGTTTTTT.

This chain uses TRBV27 with TRBJ2-7, with 10 bases aligning to TRBD2. Germline CDR1 MNHEY, CDR2 SMNVEV (reference sequence). The CDR3 contains 15 residues. V gave up 5 bases and J gave up 5 bases; unmatched junction bases: 9. CDR3 protein: CASSTLAGATHEQYF. The CDR3 nucleotides are TGTGCCAGCAGTACCCTAGCGGGAGCCACCCACGAGCAGTACTTC.

This clonotype was counted a few times. The chain combines TRBV14 with TRBJ2-3, with 8 bases matching TRBD2. This CDR3 region has 13 residues. V lost 4 bases and J lost 8; bases outside the gene matches: 5. The germline CDR1 and CDR2 sequences are SGHDN and FVKESK. DNA for the CDR3: TGTGCCAGCAGCCCCCAGCGGGAGACTACGCAGTATTTT. This encodes CASSPQRETTQYF.

In its sample, this clonotype was seen a few times. The rearrangement joins TRBV20-1 to TRBJ2-7, with a possible D match to TRBD2 (6 bases). CDR1 DFQATT and CDR2 SNEGSKA come from the germline V gene (reference sequence). The germline V and J ends were trimmed by 1 base and 2 bases, with 15 bases remaining between them. This CDR3 contains 15 residues. The CDR3 sequence: CSARGGGKRAYEQYF. Written as DNA, the CDR3 is TGCAGTGCTAGAGGAGGCGGGAAGAGGGCCTACGAGCAGTACTTC.

This clonotype was detected a few times. The rearrangement uses TRBV10-3 and TRBJ2-5, with 14 bases fitting TRBD2. The CDR3 is made up of 14 amino acids. Trimming removed 10 bases from V and 11 bases from J; junction bases left unmatched: 12. The germline V gene encodes CDR1 ENHRY and CDR2 SYGVKD. This chain's CDR3 is CASTGLAGDGEQYF. CDR3 DNA sequence: TGTGCCAGCACGGGACTAGCGGGAGATGGTGAGCAGTACTTC.